This T cell receptor beta chain originates from a study of blood T cell repertoires in COVID-19. Study-wide context: Sites across the United States, Italy and Spain contributed samples from acute and convalescent COVID-19. PBMCs, B-cell-depleted T cells, or T cells were the source of the cDNA or gDNA that made up the material.

Study processing details: Counts of nucleated cells, estimated from reference gene primer amplification, were obtained. Assay: immunoSEQ multiplex PCR; the TCRdb copy retains only in-frame clones and omits some. The V and J calls and clone size were taken over from that table, and D and trimming were inferred from the DNA. The sample lists 300,000 to 400,000 clones, roughly 88% occurring once. Germline V gives CDR1 MNHEY, CDR2 SMNVEV (reference sequence). This CDR3 region has 13 residues. Trimming took 8 bases from V and 3 from J; bases not matched to a gene: 7. Sequencing was carried out using peripheral blood. The sequence came from a woman aged 45 to 65 with active or convalescent COVID-19. The V gene is TRBV27, the J gene TRBJ2-7; 7 nucleotides line up with TRBD2. In DNA form, the CDR3 reads TGTGCCAGCGGCCTGGGCGGGAGCTACGAGCAGTACTTC. It specifies CASGLGGSYEQYF.